These 5 T cell receptor beta chains were all obtained from the same sample, sequenced in a study of cytomegalovirus exposure and HLA in healthy donors. Researchers ran the PCR with 60 Vbeta and 13 Jbeta primers. Profiling relied on immunoSEQ multiplex PCR, and the TCRdb table lists in-frame clones only, not all of them. The table has fewer than 110,000 clones, 76% seen once. The specimen sequenced was PBMCs. The source of these receptors is a woman aged 18 to 35 in good health and CMV-seropositive.

The count of this clone is one. The chain carries TRBV20-1 and TRBJ1-1; D may be TRBD1 (5 bases). Deletions cut 7 bases from V and 4 bases from J, with 10 bases between. The CDR3 totals 11 residues. The germline gives CDR1 DFQATT, CDR2 SNEGSKA (reference sequence). In nucleotides, the CDR3 is TGCAGTGGGGGCAGGGTCACTGAAGCTTTCTTT. Translated, it gives CSGGRVTEAFF.

The chain links TRBV6-5 to TRBJ1-2; D may be TRBD1 (5 bases). The germline V gene encodes CDR1 MNHEY and CDR2 SVGAGI. V lost 0 bases, J lost 6 bases, and 17 bases lay in between. The CDR3 has 16 residues. This CDR3 is CASSYSRDPGFDGYTF. The CDR3 DNA follows: TGTGCCAGCAGTTACTCGCGGGACCCTGGTTTTGATGGCTACACCTTC.

V gene TRBV5-1 combines with J gene TRBJ2-2; 9 nucleotides line up with TRBD2. The V gene's germline CDR1 is SGHRS and CDR2 YFSETQ. Unmatched junction bases numbered 10, after V lost 5 bases and J lost 5 bases. The length of the CDR3 is 16 residues. The CDR3 bases are TGCGCCAGCAGTCCTCATAGCGGGGGCTCGACCGGGGAGCTGTTTTTT. Translated: CASSPHSGGSTGELFF.

This clone has just one count. The chain uses TRBV28 and TRBJ2-1; 11 bases line up with TRBD2. The CDR3 has 16 residues. V shed 4 bases, J shed 5 bases, and the junction held 7 bases outside the gene matches. Germline V gives CDR1 MDHEN, CDR2 SYDVKM. CDR3 nucleotide sequence: TGTGCCAGCAGTTCCTATAGCGGGAGGGGGGACAATGAGCAGTTCTTC. Translating it yields CASSSYSGRGDNEQFF.

The V gene is TRBV19, the J gene TRBJ2-1; a weak D match, TRBD2 (5 bases). Trimming cost V 7 bases and J 2 bases, with 15 bases left between them. Germline V gives CDR1 LNHDA, CDR2 SQIVND (reference sequence). The CDR3 loop spans 15 amino acids. The CDR3 DNA sequence: TGTGCCAGTAAGCCTAGCAAGACTGCCTACAATGAGCAGTTCTTC. It encodes CASKPSKTAYNEQFF.